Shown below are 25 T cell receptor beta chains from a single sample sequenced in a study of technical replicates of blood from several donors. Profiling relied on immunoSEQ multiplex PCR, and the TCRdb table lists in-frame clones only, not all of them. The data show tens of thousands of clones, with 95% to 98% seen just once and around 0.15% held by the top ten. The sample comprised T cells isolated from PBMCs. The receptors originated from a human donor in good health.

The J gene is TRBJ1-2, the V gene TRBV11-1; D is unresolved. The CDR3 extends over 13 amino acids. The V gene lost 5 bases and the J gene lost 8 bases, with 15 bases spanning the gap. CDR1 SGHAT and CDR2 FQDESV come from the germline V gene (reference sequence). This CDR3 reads CASSIWENGGYTF. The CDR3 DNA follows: TGTGCCAGCAGCATATGGGAGAATGGGGGCTACACCTTC.

This CDR3 reads CASTSGTSGYNEQFF. CDR3 sequence (DNA): TGTGCCAGCACCTCCGGGACTAGCGGCTACAATGAGCAGTTCTTC. The chain combines TRBV27 with TRBJ2-1; 11 positions agree with TRBD2. Germline V gives CDR1 MNHEY, CDR2 SMNVEV (reference sequence). Germline trimming cut 7 bases from V and 3 bases from J; bases unmatched to any gene: 5. The CDR3 totals 15 residues.

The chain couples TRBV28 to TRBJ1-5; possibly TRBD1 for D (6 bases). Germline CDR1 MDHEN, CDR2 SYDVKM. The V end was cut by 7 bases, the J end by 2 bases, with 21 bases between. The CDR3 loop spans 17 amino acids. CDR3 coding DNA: TGTGCCAGCATTTCAGGGGCCCAACCCGATGGCAATCAGCCCCAGCATTTT. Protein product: CASISGAQPDGNQPQHF. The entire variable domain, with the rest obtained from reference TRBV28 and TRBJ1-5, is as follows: DVKVTQSSRYLVKRTGEKVFLECVQDMDHENMFWYRQDPGLGLRLIYFSYDVKMKEKGDIPEGYSVSREKKERFSLILESASTNQTSMYLCASISGAQPDGNQPQHFGDGTRLSIL.

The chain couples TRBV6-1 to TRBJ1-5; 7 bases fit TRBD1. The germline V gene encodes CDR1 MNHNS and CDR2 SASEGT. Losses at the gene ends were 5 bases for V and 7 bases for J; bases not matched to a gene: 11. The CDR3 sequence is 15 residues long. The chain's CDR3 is CASSRQGKVTQPQHF. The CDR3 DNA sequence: TGTGCCAGCAGTCGACAGGGTAAGGTTACGCAGCCCCAGCATTTT.

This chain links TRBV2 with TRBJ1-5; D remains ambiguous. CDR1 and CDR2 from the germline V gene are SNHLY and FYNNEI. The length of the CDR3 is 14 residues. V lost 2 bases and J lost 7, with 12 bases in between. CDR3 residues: CASSETARLQPQHF. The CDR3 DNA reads TGTGCCAGCAGTGAAACGGCCAGGCTACAGCCCCAGCATTTT.

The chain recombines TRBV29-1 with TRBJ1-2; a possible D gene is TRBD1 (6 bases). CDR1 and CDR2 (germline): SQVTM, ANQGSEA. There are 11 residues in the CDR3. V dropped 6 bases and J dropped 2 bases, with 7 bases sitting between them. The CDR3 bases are TGCAGCGTGGGGGCGAACTATGGCTACACCTTC. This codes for CSVGANYGYTF.

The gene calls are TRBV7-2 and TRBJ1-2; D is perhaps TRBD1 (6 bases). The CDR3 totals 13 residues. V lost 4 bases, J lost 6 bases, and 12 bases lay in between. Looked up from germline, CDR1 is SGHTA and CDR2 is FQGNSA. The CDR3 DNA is TGTGCCAGCAGCTCATACAGGGCGGATGGCTACACCTTC. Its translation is CASSSYRADGYTF.

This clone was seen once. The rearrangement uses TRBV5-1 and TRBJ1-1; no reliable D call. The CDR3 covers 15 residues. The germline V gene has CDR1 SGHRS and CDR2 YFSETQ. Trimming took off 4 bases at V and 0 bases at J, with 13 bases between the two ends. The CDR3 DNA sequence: TGCGCCAGCAGCCGAGGAGAGTCTTTGAACACTGAAGCTTTCTTT. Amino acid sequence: CASSRGESLNTEAFF. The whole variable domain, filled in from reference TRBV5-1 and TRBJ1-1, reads KAGVTQTPRYLIKTRGQQVTLSCSPISGHRSVSWYQQTPGQGLQFLFEYFSETQRNKGNFPGRFSGRQFSNSRSEMNVSTLELGDSALYLCASSRGESLNTEAFFGQGTRLTVV.

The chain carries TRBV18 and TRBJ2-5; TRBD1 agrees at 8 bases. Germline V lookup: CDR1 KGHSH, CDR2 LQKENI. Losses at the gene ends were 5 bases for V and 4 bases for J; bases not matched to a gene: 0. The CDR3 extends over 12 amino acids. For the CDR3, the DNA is TGTGCCAGCTCAGGGACAGGAGAGACCCAGTACTTC. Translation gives CASSGTGETQYF.

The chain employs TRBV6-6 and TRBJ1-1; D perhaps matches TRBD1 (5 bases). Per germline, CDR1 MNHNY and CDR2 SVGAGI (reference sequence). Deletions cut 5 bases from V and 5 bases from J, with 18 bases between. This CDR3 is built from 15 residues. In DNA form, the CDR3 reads TGTGCCAGCAGTCGCCAAGGGGCAGGCGAAACTGAAGCTTTCTTT. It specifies CASSRQGAGETEAFF.

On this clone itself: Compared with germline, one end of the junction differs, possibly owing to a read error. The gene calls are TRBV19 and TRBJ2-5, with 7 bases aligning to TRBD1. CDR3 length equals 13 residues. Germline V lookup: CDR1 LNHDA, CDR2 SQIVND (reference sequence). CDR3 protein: CATKGDSQVTQYF. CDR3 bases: TGTGCCACTAAAGGGGACAGCCAAGTGACCCAGTACTTC.

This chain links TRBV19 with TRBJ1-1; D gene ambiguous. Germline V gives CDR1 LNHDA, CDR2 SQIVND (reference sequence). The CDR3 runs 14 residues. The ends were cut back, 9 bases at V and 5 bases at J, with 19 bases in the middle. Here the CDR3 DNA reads TGTGCCAGATCCCCGCCAGGCAATAGGACTGAAGCTTTCTTT. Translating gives CARSPPGNRTEAFF.

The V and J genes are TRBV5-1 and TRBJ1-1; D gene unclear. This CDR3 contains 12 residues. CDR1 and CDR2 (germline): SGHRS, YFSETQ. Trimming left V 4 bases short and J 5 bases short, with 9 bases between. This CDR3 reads CASSPGLTEAFF. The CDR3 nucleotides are TGCGCCAGCAGCCCGGGGTTGACTGAAGCTTTCTTT.

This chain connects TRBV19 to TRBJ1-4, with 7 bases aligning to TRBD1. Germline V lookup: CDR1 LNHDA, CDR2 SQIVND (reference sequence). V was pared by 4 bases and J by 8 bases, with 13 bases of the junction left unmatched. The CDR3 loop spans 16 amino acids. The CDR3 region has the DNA TGTGCCAGTAGTACAACCTCAGGGGGAGGAGGCGAAAAACTGTTTTTT. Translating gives CASSTTSGGGGEKLFF.

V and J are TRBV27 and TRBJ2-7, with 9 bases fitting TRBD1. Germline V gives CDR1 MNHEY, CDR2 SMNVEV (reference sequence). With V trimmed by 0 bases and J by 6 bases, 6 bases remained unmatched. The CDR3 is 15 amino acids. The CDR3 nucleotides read TGTGCCAGCAGTTTATCCGGACAGGGGATAGGCGAGCAGTACTTC. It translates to CASSLSGQGIGEQYF.

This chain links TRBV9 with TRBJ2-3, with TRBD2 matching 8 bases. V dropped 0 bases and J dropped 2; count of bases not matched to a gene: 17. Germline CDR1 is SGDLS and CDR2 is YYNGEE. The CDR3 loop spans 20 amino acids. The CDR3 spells CASSVGGWRTSSFLTDTQYF. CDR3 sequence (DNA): TGTGCCAGCAGCGTAGGAGGGTGGAGGACTAGCAGTTTCCTCACAGATACGCAGTATTTT. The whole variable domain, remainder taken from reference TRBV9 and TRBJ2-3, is DSGVTQTPKHLITATGQRVTLRCSPRSGDLSVYWYQQSLDQGLQFLIQYYNGEERAKGNILERFSAQQFPDLHSELNLSSLELGDSALYFCASSVGGWRTSSFLTDTQYFGPGTRLTVL.

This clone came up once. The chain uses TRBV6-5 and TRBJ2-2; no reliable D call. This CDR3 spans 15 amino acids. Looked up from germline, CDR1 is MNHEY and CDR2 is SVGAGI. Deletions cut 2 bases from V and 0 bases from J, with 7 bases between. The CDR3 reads CASSYTESNTGELFF. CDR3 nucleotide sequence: TGTGCCAGCAGTTACACGGAGTCGAACACCGGGGAGCTGTTTTTT.

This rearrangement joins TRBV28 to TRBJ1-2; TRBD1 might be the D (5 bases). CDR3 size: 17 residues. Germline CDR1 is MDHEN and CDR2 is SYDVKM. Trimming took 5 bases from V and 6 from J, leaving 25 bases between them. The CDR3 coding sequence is TGTGCCAGCAGTCCCAATATTATCCCGCGGGGGGAGGATGGCTACACCTTC. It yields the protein CASSPNIIPRGEDGYTF.

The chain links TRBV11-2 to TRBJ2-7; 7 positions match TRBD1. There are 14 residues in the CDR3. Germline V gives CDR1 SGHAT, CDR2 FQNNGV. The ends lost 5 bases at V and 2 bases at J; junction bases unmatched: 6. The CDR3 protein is CASSHIGTAYEQYF. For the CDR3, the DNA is TGTGCCAGCAGCCATATCGGGACAGCCTACGAGCAGTACTTC.

This chain's CDR3 is CASSFAGGRRTEAFF. The CDR3 nucleotides are TGCGCCAGCAGCTTTGCAGGGGGCAGGAGGACTGAAGCTTTCTTT. The V call is TRBV5-1, the J call TRBJ1-1; TRBD1 agrees at 8 bases. The CDR3 consists of 15 residues. Germline CDR1 SGHRS, CDR2 YFSETQ. V lost 2 bases, J lost 5 bases, and 8 bases stayed unmatched.

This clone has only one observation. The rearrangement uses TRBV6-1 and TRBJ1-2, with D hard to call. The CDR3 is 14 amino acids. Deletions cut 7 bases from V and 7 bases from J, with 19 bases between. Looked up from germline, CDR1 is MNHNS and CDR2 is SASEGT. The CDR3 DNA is TGTGCCAGCACGCTTGTTGCGGGTTATCGTGGCTACACCTTC. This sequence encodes CASTLVAGYRGYTF.

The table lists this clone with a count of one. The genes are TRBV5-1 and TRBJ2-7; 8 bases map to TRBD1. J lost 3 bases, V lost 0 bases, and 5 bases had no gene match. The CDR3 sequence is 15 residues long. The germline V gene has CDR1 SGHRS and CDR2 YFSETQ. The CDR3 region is CASSLARTGGYEQYF. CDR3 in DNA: TGCGCCAGCAGCTTGGCCCGAACAGGGGGCTACGAGCAGTACTTC.

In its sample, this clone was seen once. CDR3 nucleotides: TGCGCCAGCAGCTTAAGCGGGAGGGCCGACAATGAGCAGTTCTTC. It codes for CASSLSGRADNEQFF. J is TRBJ2-1 and V is TRBV5-1, with 10 bases lining up with TRBD2. This CDR3 has 15 residues. V lost 2 bases to trimming and J lost 5 bases; unmatched junction nucleotides: 4. From germline, CDR1 is SGHRS and CDR2 YFSETQ.

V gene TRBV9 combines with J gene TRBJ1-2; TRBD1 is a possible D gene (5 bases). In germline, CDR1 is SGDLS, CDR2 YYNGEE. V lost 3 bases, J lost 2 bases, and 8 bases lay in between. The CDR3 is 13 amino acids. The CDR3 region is CASSAGRNYGYTF. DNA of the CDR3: TGTGCCAGCAGCGCAGGGAGGAACTATGGCTACACCTTC.

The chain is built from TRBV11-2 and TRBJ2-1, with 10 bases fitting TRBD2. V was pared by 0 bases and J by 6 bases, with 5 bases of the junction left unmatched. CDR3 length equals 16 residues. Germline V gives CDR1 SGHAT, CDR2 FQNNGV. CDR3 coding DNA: TGTGCCAGCAGCTTAGATTGGCTAGCGGGAGTCAATGAGCAGTTCTTC. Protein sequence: CASSLDWLAGVNEQFF. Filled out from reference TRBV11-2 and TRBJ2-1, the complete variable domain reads EAGVAQSPRYKIIEKRQSVAFWCNPISGHATLYWYQQILGQGPKLLIQFQNNGVVDDSQLPKDRFSAERLKGVDSTLKIQPAKLEDSAVYLCASSLDWLAGVNEQFFGPGTRLTVL.